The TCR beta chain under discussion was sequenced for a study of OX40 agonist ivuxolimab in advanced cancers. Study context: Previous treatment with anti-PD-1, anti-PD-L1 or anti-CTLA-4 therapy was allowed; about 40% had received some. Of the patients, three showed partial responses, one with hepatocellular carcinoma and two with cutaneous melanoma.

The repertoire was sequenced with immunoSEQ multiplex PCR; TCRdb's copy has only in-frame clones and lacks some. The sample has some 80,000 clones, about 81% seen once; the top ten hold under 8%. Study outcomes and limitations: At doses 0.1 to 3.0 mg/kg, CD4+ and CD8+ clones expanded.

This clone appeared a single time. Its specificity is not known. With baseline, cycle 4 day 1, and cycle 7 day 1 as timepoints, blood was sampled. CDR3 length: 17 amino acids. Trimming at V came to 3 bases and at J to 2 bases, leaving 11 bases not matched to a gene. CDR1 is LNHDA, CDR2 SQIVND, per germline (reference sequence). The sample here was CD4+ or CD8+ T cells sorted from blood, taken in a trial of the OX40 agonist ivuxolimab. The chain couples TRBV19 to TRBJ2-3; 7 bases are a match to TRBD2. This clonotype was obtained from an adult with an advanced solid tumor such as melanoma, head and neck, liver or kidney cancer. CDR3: CASSMASGTTLTDTQYF. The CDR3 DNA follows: TGTGCCAGTAGTATGGCCAGCGGGACCACCCTCACAGATACGCAGTATTTT.